Listed below are T cell receptor beta chains from one sample, sequenced in a study of somatic mutations in cytotoxic T cells in rheumatoid arthritis. Repertoires were generated with immunoSEQ multiplex PCR, while TCRdb's copy carries only in-frame clones and drops some. Of about 15,000 clones in the sample, around 74% were seen once. Sequencing input: CD8+ T cells sorted from blood. The receptors here all came from an adult with rheumatoid arthritis. Both conserved end residues are part of each CDR3. A D gene is named only where the DNA matches it firmly. Clone size is given for some rows only: seen once, a few or many times, or a class if the clone is expanded.

v_call: TRBV6-5
j_call: TRBJ2-5
clone_size: -
d_call: -
cdr3_aa: CASSYGRSRETQYF
cdr3_nt: TGTGCCAGCAGTTACGGCAGATCAAGAGAGACCCAGTACTTC

v_call: TRBV6-6
j_call: TRBJ1-1
clone_size: -
d_call: -
cdr3_aa: CASSYSRGGNTEAFF
cdr3_nt: TGTGCCAGCAGTTACTCCCGCGGAGGAAACACTGAAGCTTTCTTT

v_call: TRBV9
j_call: TRBJ2-2
clone_size: -
d_call: TRBD2
cdr3_aa: CASSVGLAGTGGELFF
cdr3_nt: TGTGCCAGCAGCGTAGGACTAGCGGGGACGGGCGGGGAGCTGTTTTTT

v_call: TRBV7-9
j_call: TRBJ1-2
clone_size: once
d_call: TRBD1
cdr3_aa: CASSLAGQGLSYTF
cdr3_nt: TGTGCCAGCAGCTTAGCGGGACAGGGCTTAAGCTACACCTTC

v_call: TRBV10-3
j_call: TRBJ2-3
clone_size: -
d_call: -
cdr3_aa: CAISGSATHLTDTQYF
cdr3_nt: TGTGCCATCAGTGGGTCCGCCACTCACCTCACAGATACGCAGTATTTT

v_call: TRBV27
j_call: TRBJ2-1
clone_size: few
d_call: TRBD1
cdr3_aa: CASSSGTVRSYNEQFF
cdr3_nt: TGTGCCAGCAGCTCCGGGACAGTCCGCTCCTACAATGAGCAGTTCTTC

v_call: TRBV6-1
j_call: TRBJ1-1
clone_size: -
d_call: TRBD1
cdr3_aa: CASSEATGTGGGEAFF
cdr3_nt: TGTGCCAGCAGTGAAGCGACCGGGACAGGGGGAGGTGAAGCTTTCTTT

v_call: TRBV28
j_call: TRBJ2-1
clone_size: -
d_call: TRBD2
cdr3_aa: CATDVGLAGGKYNEQFF
cdr3_nt: TGTGCCACCGATGTGGGACTAGCGGGGGGGAAGTACAATGAGCAGTTCTTC

v_call: TRBV7-3
j_call: TRBJ1-1
clone_size: -
d_call: -
cdr3_aa: CASSLKDRDMNTEAFF
cdr3_nt: TGTGCCAGCAGCTTAAAGGACCGAGATATGAACACTGAAGCTTTCTTT

v_call: TRBV11-2
j_call: TRBJ2-3
clone_size: -
d_call: -
cdr3_aa: CASSLLGWSTDTQYF
cdr3_nt: TGTGCCAGCAGCTTACTTGGGTGGAGCACAGATACGCAGTATTTT

v_call: TRBV4-1
j_call: TRBJ2-2
clone_size: -
d_call: TRBD2
cdr3_aa: CASSQEVAGANTGELFF
cdr3_nt: TGCGCCAGCAGCCAAGAAGTAGCGGGGGCGAACACCGGGGAGCTGTTTTTT

v_call: TRBV7-6
j_call: TRBJ2-1
clone_size: -
d_call: TRBD2
cdr3_aa: CASSLIAGGAPYALNEQFF
cdr3_nt: TGTGCCAGCAGCTTGATAGCGGGGGGGGCCCCTTACGCCCTCAATGAGCAGTTCTTC

v_call: TRBV2
j_call: TRBJ1-6
clone_size: few
d_call: -
cdr3_aa: CASSYREGFSPLHF
cdr3_nt: TGTGCCAGCAGTTACCGGGAGGGTTTTTCACCCCTCCACTTT

v_call: TRBV7-6
j_call: TRBJ1-2
clone_size: -
d_call: -
cdr3_aa: CASSPTGAGGYTF
cdr3_nt: TGTGCCAGCAGCCCAACAGGAGCTGGGGGCTACACCTTC

v_call: TRBV5-4
j_call: TRBJ2-2
clone_size: -
d_call: -
cdr3_aa: CASSWGTGELFF
cdr3_nt: TGTGCCAGCAGCTGGGGCACCGGGGAGCTGTTTTTT

v_call: TRBV4-2
j_call: TRBJ2-1
clone_size: few
d_call: -
cdr3_aa: CASSLAGGGEQFF
cdr3_nt: TGTGCCAGCAGCCTGGCGGGTGGTGGTGAGCAGTTCTTC

v_call: TRBV6-1
j_call: TRBJ2-7
clone_size: -
d_call: -
cdr3_aa: CASSGLGYEQYF
cdr3_nt: TGTGCCAGCAGTGGACTGGGCTACGAGCAGTACTTC

v_call: TRBV6-1
j_call: TRBJ2-5
clone_size: -
d_call: -
cdr3_aa: CASSRPDSDLETQYF
cdr3_nt: TGTGCCAGCAGTCGGCCGGACAGCGACTTGGAGACCCAGTACTTC

v_call: TRBV2
j_call: TRBJ1-1
clone_size: -
d_call: -
cdr3_aa: CASSGLNTEAFF
cdr3_nt: TGTGCCAGCAGTGGCTTGAACACTGAAGCTTTCTTT

v_call: TRBV7-9
j_call: TRBJ2-6
clone_size: -
d_call: TRBD2
cdr3_aa: CASSLAGAGANVLTF
cdr3_nt: TGTGCCAGCAGCTTGGCGGGAGCTGGGGCCAACGTCCTGACTTTC

v_call: TRBV6-6
j_call: TRBJ1-1
clone_size: -
d_call: -
cdr3_aa: CASGGAGEAFF
cdr3_nt: TGTGCCAGCGGGGGGGCTGGTGAAGCTTTCTTT

v_call: TRBV5-4
j_call: TRBJ2-1
clone_size: -
d_call: TRBD1
cdr3_aa: CASSLSTGVNEQFF
cdr3_nt: TGTGCCAGCAGCTTAAGTACAGGGGTGAATGAGCAGTTCTTC

v_call: TRBV5-6
j_call: TRBJ1-1
clone_size: -
d_call: TRBD1
cdr3_aa: CASSFGTGGITEAFF
cdr3_nt: TGTGCCAGCAGCTTCGGGACAGGGGGCATTACTGAAGCTTTCTTT

v_call: TRBV5-6
j_call: TRBJ1-1
clone_size: -
d_call: -
cdr3_aa: CASTLTGGWNTEAFF
cdr3_nt: TGTGCCAGCACCTTAACAGGCGGCTGGAACACTGAAGCTTTCTTT

v_call: TRBV28
j_call: TRBJ1-1
clone_size: -
d_call: -
cdr3_aa: CASSSQGLGAFF
cdr3_nt: TGTGCCAGCAGTTCACAGGGATTGGGCGCTTTCTTT

v_call: TRBV19
j_call: TRBJ2-6
clone_size: -
d_call: -
cdr3_aa: CASNSGANVLTF
cdr3_nt: TGTGCCAGTAACTCTGGGGCCAACGTCCTGACTTTC

v_call: TRBV10-3
j_call: TRBJ2-3
clone_size: -
d_call: TRBD1
cdr3_aa: CASDRGRDTQYF
cdr3_nt: TGTGCCAGCGACAGGGGTCGGGATACGCAGTATTTT

v_call: TRBV5-5
j_call: TRBJ2-3
clone_size: -
d_call: -
cdr3_aa: CASSLGGEDTDTQYF
cdr3_nt: TGTGCCAGCAGCTTGGGGGGCGAGGATACAGATACGCAGTATTTT

v_call: TRBV27
j_call: TRBJ2-3
clone_size: -
d_call: TRBD1
cdr3_aa: CASGFGTASTDTQYF
cdr3_nt: TGTGCCAGCGGTTTTGGGACAGCTAGCACAGATACGCAGTATTTT

v_call: TRBV28
j_call: TRBJ2-5
clone_size: -
d_call: -
cdr3_aa: CASSSPYQETQYF
cdr3_nt: TGTGCCAGCAGTTCACCCTACCAAGAGACCCAGTACTTC